The T cell receptor (beta chain) under discussion was sequenced for a study of blood T cell repertoires in COVID-19. The ends were cut back, 2 bases at V and 4 bases at J, with 14 bases in the middle. The CDR3 extends over 16 amino acids. CDR1 and CDR2 from the germline V gene are MNHEY and SMNVEV (reference sequence). Study processing details: From reference gene primer amplification, estimates of nucleated cell counts were derived. TCRdb's copy holds only in-frame clones and misses some; the assay was immunoSEQ multiplex PCR. The D gene and trimming were derived from the DNA, and the V and J assignments and clone size from that table. The sample yields around 140,000 clones, 85% to 90% seen once.

This clonotype originated in a man aged 60-69 years who had recovered from COVID-19. The sequenced sample consisted of PBMCs or T cells enriched from blood (not recorded which). The chain uses TRBV27 and TRBJ2-2; TRBD2 is a possible D gene (5 bases). The CDR3: CASSLRGRSGTGELFF. In nucleotides, the CDR3 is TGTGCCAGCAGTTTACGAGGCAGAAGCGGCACCGGGGAGCTGTTTTTT.